Following are 2 T cell receptor beta chains from one sample sequenced in a study of neurological immune-mediated disorders. TCRdb reprocessed the 5' RACE reads via MiXCR and lists one record per CDR3 protein. The sample includes fewer than 75,000 distinct CDR3 sequences, less than 5.5% of them seen just once. Material: PBMCs. The source of these receptors is a man aged 25 to 40 with multiple sclerosis.

This clonotype occurred many times. The gene calls are TRBV3-1 and TRBJ1-1, with D unresolved. CDR1 and CDR2 (germline): LGHDT, YNNKEL (reference sequence). The V end lost 1 base, the J end lost 0 bases, and 6 bases lay between the germline ends. CDR3 size: 14 residues. The CDR3 sequence: CASSQGQLNTEAFF. CDR3 nucleotide sequence: TGTGCCAGCAGCCAAGGGCAGTTGAACACTGAAGCTTTCTTT.

In its sample, this clonotype was seen many times. The rearrangement joins TRBV6-5 to TRBJ1-1, with D possibly TRBD1 on 6 matching bases. The CDR3 spans 14 residues. V lost 6 bases and J 4 bases, leaving 15 bases between the germline ends. The germline V gene encodes CDR1 MNHEY and CDR2 SVGAGI. CDR3 protein: CASRTYRDGTEAFF. The CDR3 region has the DNA TGTGCCAGCAGAACCTACAGGGATGGCACTGAAGCTTTCTTT.